Below, 23 T cell receptor beta chains from the same sample are listed, as sequenced in a study of early T cells in non-severe SARS-CoV-2 infection. TCRdb re-analysed the 5' RACE reads in MiXCR, keeping a single row per CDR3 protein. The data contain more than 55,000 distinct CDR3 sequences, over 10% of them seen just once; the ten biggest clones take up around 4.6%. Sequencing was performed on whole blood. These receptors originate from an adult who was a healthcare worker with PCR-confirmed SARS-CoV-2 infection or an uninfected control (not recorded which).

The chain recombines TRBV28 with TRBJ2-3; no clear D. Germline V lookup: CDR1 MDHEN, CDR2 SYDVKM. The CDR3 sequence is 14 residues long. Trimming cost V 3 bases and J 0 bases, with 7 bases left between them. In DNA form, the CDR3 reads TGTGCCAGCAGTTTCTCTACCAGCACAGATACGCAGTATTTT. This sequence encodes CASSFSTSTDTQYF.

There are a few counts of this clonotype. The chain is built from TRBV7-2 and TRBJ2-1, with a possible D match to TRBD2 (7 bases). CDR3 length equals 16 residues. The germline gives CDR1 SGHTA, CDR2 FQGNSA. Trimming took 2 bases from V and 3 from J, leaving 14 bases between them. CDR3 residues: CASSLPPGGFYNEQFF. CDR3 in DNA: TGTGCCAGCAGCTTACCACCGGGGGGCTTCTACAATGAGCAGTTCTTC.

The table lists this clonotype with a few counts. V gene TRBV6-2 or TRBV6-3 combines with J gene TRBJ1-3, with a weak D call TRBD1 (5 bases). Germline assignment: CDR1 MNHEY and CDR2 SVGEGT. Trimming cost V 6 bases and J 0 bases, with 18 bases left between them. The CDR3 totals 17 residues. The CDR3 DNA follows: TGTGCCAGCAGCTCCGGCGTACGGGGACTCTCTGGAAACACCATATATTTT. Its translation is CASSSGVRGLSGNTIYF.

This clonotype was counted ten times or more. The rearrangement uses TRBV13 and TRBJ2-1; 13 nucleotides align to TRBD2. The CDR3 has 16 amino acids. Germline-derived CDR1 and CDR2 are PRHDT and FYEKMQ (reference sequence). Trimming at V came to 5 bases and at J to 7 bases, leaving 8 bases not matched to a gene. The CDR3: CASSPRTSGGVNEQFF. As DNA, the CDR3 is TGTGCCAGCAGCCCCAGGACTAGCGGGGGTGTTAATGAGCAGTTCTTC.

This clonotype has ten or more counts. The V and J genes are TRBV29-1 and TRBJ1-2; the match to TRBD1 covers 7 bases. The V gene end was trimmed by 4 bases and the J gene end by 4 bases; junction bases not matched to a gene: 9. The length of the CDR3 is 14 residues. CDR1 is SQVTM and CDR2 is ANQGSEA in the germline V gene. CDR3 nucleotides: TGCAGCGTTGCCGCCTTACAGGGGACCTATGGCTACACCTTC. The encoded protein is CSVAALQGTYGYTF.

This clonotype has a count of ten or more. The chain links TRBV5-1 to TRBJ2-2, with D perhaps TRBD2 (6 bases). V dropped 4 bases and J dropped 3 bases, with 10 bases sitting between them. Germline CDR1 SGHRS, CDR2 YFSETQ. The CDR3 has 14 residues. In DNA form, the CDR3 reads TGCGCCAGCAGCAACGGGAGCTACACCGGGGAGCTGTTTTTT. Its protein is CASSNGSYTGELFF.

This clonotype was seen repeatedly, ten times or more. The rearrangement uses TRBV7-6 and TRBJ2-7; D may be TRBD1 (6 bases). V lost 0 bases to trimming and J lost 2 bases, with 11 bases between them. The CDR3 runs to 15 residues. Germline CDR1 is SGHVS and CDR2 is FNYEAQ. The CDR3 DNA reads TGTGCCAGCAGCTTAGCTAGACAGGCCGCCTACGAGCAGTACTTC. Its translation: CASSLARQAAYEQYF.

This clonotype was counted many times. The chain uses TRBV18 and TRBJ2-7; D is uncertain. The germline CDR1 and CDR2 sequences are KGHSH and LQKENI. The V end was cut by 2 bases, the J end by 3 bases, with 5 bases between. This CDR3 is built from 12 residues. The CDR3 here is CASSPDGYEQYF. CDR3 bases: TGTGCCAGCTCACCAGACGGCTACGAGCAGTACTTC. The full variable domain, in which reference TRBV18 and TRBJ2-7 provide the parts outside the CDR3, is NAGVMQNPRHLVRRRGQEARLRCSPMKGHSHVYWYRQLPEEGLKFMVYLQKENIIDESGMPKERFSAEFPKEGPSILRIQQVVRGDSAAYFCASSPDGYEQYFGPGTRLTVT.

The table lists this clonotype with many counts. The rearrangement joins TRBV7-2 to TRBJ2-3; D may be TRBD1 or TRBD2 (6 bases each). The V and J ends lost 3 bases and 6 bases respectively, with 10 bases between them. The CDR3 has 13 amino acids. In germline, CDR1 is SGHTA, CDR2 FQGNSA. The CDR3 is CASSFEGGDTQYF. DNA of the CDR3: TGTGCCAGCAGCTTCGAGGGGGGCGATACGCAGTATTTT.

In this sample, this clonotype turned up many times. The rearrangement links TRBV4-3 to TRBJ2-3; no clear D gene. The CDR3 has 15 amino acids. Trimming took off 2 bases at V and 2 bases at J, with 11 bases between the two ends. CDR1 is LGHNA, CDR2 YSLEER, per germline. The CDR3 DNA follows: TGCGCCAGCAGCCAATATACCGGGTTCACAGATACGCAGTATTTT. This encodes CASSQYTGFTDTQYF.

At least ten counts were recorded for this clonotype. V is TRBV7-8 and J is TRBJ2-2, with 16 bases matching TRBD2. The CDR3 has 17 residues. J was trimmed by 6 bases and V by 7 bases; bases with no gene match: 8. The V gene's germline CDR1 is SGHVS and CDR2 FQNEAQ. The CDR3 protein is CASTHEGLAGGPGELFF. The CDR3 DNA follows: TGTGCCAGCACCCATGAGGGACTAGCGGGGGGGCCCGGGGAGCTGTTTTTT.

This clonotype was seen at least ten times. The chain couples TRBV10-2 to TRBJ2-7; 7 bases map to TRBD1. Germline lookup yields CDR1 WSHSY and CDR2 SAAADI. Unmatched junction bases numbered 4, after V lost 7 bases and J lost 1 base. The CDR3 has 13 amino acids. The CDR3 DNA sequence: TGCGCCAGCACCCTGACAGGGTCCTACGAGCAGTACTTC. Residues: CASTLTGSYEQYF.

This clonotype was recorded many times. V usage is TRBV5-1 and J usage is TRBJ2-3, with 8 bases lining up with TRBD1. The CDR3 runs 16 residues. The junction had 7 bases not matched to a gene; V was cut back by 4 bases and J by 0 bases. Per the germline V gene, CDR1 is SGHRS and CDR2 is YFSETQ. CDR3 nucleotide sequence: TGCGCCAGCAGCCTTGGGGACAGGCCGAGCACAGATACGCAGTATTTT. Protein: CASSLGDRPSTDTQYF.

This chain connects TRBV6-5 to TRBJ1-2, with a possible D match to TRBD1 (6 bases). The V gene's germline CDR1 is MNHEY and CDR2 SVGAGI. Deletions cut 0 bases from V and 6 bases from J, with 17 bases between. CDR3 length equals 16 residues. Here the CDR3 DNA reads TGTGCCAGCAGTTACTCCGGACAGCTAACCTGGGATGGCTACACCTTC. It is translated as CASSYSGQLTWDGYTF.

This clonotype has a count of ten or more. The chain links TRBV20-1 to TRBJ1-6; D is perhaps TRBD1 (5 bases). Trimming took 5 bases from V and 7 from J, leaving 21 bases between them. The CDR3 runs to 16 residues. CDR1 is DFQATT and CDR2 is SNEGSKA in the germline V gene (reference sequence). DNA for the CDR3: TGCAGTGCTCTTAATCAGGACATACCAGGGAATTCACCCCTCCACTTT. Its translation is CSALNQDIPGNSPLHF.

This clonotype was counted many times. V gene TRBV6-2 or TRBV6-3 combines with J gene TRBJ2-5, with TRBD1 matching over 9 bases. The CDR3 contains 14 residues. V was clipped by 6 bases and J by 4 bases; unmatched bases: 6. The germline gives CDR1 MNHEY, CDR2 SVGEGT. DNA for the CDR3: TGTGCCAGCAGCCCCGGGACAGGGAGAGAGACCCAGTACTTC. Protein: CASSPGTGRETQYF.

The sample holds many counts of this clonotype. The J gene is TRBJ1-2, the V gene TRBV18, with 8 bases lining up with TRBD1. This CDR3 contains 16 residues. V gave up 3 bases and J gave up 2 bases; unmatched junction bases: 8. Germline CDR1 KGHSH, CDR2 LQKENI. CDR3 amino acids: CASSPGGQGVNYGYTF. In DNA, the CDR3 is TGTGCCAGCTCACCGGGCGGACAGGGAGTGAACTATGGCTACACCTTC.

This clonotype appeared many times. The CDR3: CASSVLQGSPYEQYF. The CDR3 coding sequence is TGTGCCAGCAGTGTTCTACAGGGTTCTCCCTACGAGCAGTACTTC. V gene TRBV6-1 combines with J gene TRBJ2-7, with D possibly being TRBD1 (6 bases). The CDR3 is 15 residues long. CDR1 and CDR2 (germline): MNHNS, SASEGT. V was trimmed by 4 bases and J by 2 bases, leaving 15 bases between them.

This clonotype has a count of ten or more. J is TRBJ2-7 and V is TRBV7-9; D unclear. The V gene's germline CDR1 is SEHNR and CDR2 FQNEAQ (reference sequence). The CDR3 runs 12 residues. Trimming took 5 bases from V and 7 from J, leaving 12 bases between them. The CDR3 spells CASSPNGREQYF. CDR3 nucleotide sequence: TGTGCCAGCAGCCCCAACGGTCGGGAGCAGTACTTC. Full variable domain (rest looked up from reference TRBV7-9 and TRBJ2-7): DTGVSQNPRHKITKRGQNVTFRCDPISEHNRLYWYRQTLGQGPEFLTYFQNEAQLEKSRLLSDRFSAERPKGSFSTLEIQRTEQGDSAMYLCASSPNGREQYFGPGTRLTVT.

This clonotype turned up a few times. J is TRBJ1-2 and V is TRBV11-2; no clear D. This CDR3 comprises 12 residues. Germline V CDR1 and CDR2: SGHAT, FQNNGV. The V end lost 5 bases, the J end lost 4 bases, and 8 bases lay between the germline ends. CDR3 loop: CASSPRSYGYTF. Here the CDR3 DNA reads TGTGCCAGCAGCCCCCGGTCCTATGGCTACACCTTC.

The gene calls are TRBV21-1 and TRBJ2-1; TRBD2 is the table's D call and was not checked against the DNA. TRBV21-1 represents a pseudogene. This CDR3 spans 15 amino acids. The CDR3 DNA follows: TGTGCCAGGGGAGGCCCCTATGGAGATGACAATGAGCAGTTCTTC. Translated, it gives CARGGPYGDDNEQFF.

The rearrangement links TRBV5-1 to TRBJ2-1; no definite D call. Germline CDR1 reads SGHRS; CDR2 reads YFSETQ. Trimming shortened V by 0 bases and J by 10 bases, and 8 bases separated the two germline ends. CDR3 size: 12 residues. In DNA, the CDR3 is TGCGCCAGCAGCTTGGTCCCCCGCGAGCAGTTCTTC. Protein product: CASSLVPREQFF.

The chain couples TRBV19 to TRBJ1-2, with 7 nucleotides matching TRBD1. CDR3 size: 13 residues. V lost 4 bases to trimming and J lost 4 bases; unmatched junction nucleotides: 3. Looked up from germline, CDR1 is LNHDA and CDR2 is SQIVND (reference sequence). The CDR3 DNA reads as TGTGCCAGTAGTAAGGGACAGTCCTATGGCTACACCTTC. It codes for CASSKGQSYGYTF.